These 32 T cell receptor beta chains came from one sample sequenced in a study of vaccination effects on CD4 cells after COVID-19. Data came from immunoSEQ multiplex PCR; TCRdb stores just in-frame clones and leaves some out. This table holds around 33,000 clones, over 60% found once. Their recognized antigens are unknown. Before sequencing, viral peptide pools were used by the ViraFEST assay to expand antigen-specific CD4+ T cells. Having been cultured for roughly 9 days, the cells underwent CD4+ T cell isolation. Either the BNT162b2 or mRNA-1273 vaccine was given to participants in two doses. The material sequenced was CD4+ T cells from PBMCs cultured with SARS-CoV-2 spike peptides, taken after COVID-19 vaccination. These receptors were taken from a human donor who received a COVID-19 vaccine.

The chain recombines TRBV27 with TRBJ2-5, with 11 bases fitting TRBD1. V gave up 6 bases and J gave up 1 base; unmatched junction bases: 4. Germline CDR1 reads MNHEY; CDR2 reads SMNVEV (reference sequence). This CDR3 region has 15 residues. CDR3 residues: CASSAGTGGQETQYF. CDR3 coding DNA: TGTGCCAGCAGCGCCGGGACAGGGGGCCAAGAGACCCAGTACTTC.

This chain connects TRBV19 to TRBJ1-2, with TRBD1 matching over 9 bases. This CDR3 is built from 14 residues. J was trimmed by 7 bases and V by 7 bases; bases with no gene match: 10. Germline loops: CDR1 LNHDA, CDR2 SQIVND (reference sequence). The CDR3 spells CASIVSGQGGGYTF. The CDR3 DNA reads TGTGCCAGTATCGTGTCGGGACAGGGTGGTGGCTACACCTTC.

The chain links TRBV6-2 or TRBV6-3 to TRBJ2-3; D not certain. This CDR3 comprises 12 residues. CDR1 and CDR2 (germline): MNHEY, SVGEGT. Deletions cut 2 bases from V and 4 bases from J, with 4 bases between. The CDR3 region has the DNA TGTGCCAGCAGTTACGAGTCAGATACGCAGTATTTT. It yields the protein CASSYESDTQYF.

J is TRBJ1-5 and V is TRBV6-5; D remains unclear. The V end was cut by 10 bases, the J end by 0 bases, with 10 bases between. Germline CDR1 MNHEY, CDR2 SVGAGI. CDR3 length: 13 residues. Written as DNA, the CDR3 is TGTGCCACCTACGATTATAGCAATCAGCCCCAGCATTTT. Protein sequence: CATYDYSNQPQHF.

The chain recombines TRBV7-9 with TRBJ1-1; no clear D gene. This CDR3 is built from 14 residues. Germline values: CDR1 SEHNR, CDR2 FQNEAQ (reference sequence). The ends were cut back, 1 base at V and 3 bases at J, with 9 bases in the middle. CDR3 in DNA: TGTGCCAGCAGCTTAGTAGGAGGCGACACTGAAGCTTTCTTT. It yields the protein CASSLVGGDTEAFF.

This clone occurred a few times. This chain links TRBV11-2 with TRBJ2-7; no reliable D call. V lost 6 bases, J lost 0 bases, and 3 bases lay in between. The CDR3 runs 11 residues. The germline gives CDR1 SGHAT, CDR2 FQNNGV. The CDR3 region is CASSPSYEQYF. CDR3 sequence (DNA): TGTGCCAGCAGTCCCTCCTACGAGCAGTACTTC.

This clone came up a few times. The CDR3 nucleotides read TGTGCCAGCAGCGTAGCCTCAGGGTCCCCTGGAAACACCATATATTTT. As protein: CASSVASGSPGNTIYF. The chain has TRBV9 and TRBJ1-3; the D gene is possibly TRBD1 (5 bases). V gave up 0 bases and J gave up 2 bases, with 12 bases separating them. CDR3 size: 16 residues. Germline V gene sequence: CDR1 SGDLS, CDR2 YYNGEE.

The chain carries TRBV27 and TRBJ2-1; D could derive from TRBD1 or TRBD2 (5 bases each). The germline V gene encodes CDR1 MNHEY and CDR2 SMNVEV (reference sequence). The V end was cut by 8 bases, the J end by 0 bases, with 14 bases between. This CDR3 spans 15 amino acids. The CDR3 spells CASSRDGYSYNEQFF. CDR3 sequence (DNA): TGTGCCAGCTCTAGGGACGGCTACTCCTACAATGAGCAGTTCTTC.

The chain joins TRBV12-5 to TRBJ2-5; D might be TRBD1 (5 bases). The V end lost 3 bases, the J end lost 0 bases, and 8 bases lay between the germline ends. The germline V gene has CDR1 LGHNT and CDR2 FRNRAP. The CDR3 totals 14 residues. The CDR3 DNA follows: TGTGCTAGTGGTTTAGGACACAACCAAGAGACCCAGTACTTC. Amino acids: CASGLGHNQETQYF.

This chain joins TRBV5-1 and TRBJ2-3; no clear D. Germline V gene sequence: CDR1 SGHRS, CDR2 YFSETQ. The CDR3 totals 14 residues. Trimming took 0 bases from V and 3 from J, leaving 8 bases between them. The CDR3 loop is CASSLGPGTDTQYF. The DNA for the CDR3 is TGCGCCAGCAGCTTGGGGCCCGGGACAGATACGCAGTATTTT.

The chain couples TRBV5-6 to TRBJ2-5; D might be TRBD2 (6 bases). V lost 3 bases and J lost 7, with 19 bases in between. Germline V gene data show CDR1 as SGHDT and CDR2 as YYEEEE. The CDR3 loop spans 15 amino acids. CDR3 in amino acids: CASSSEARGGGTQYF. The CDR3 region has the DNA TGTGCCAGCAGCTCTGAGGCCCGGGGAGGCGGGACCCAGTACTTC.

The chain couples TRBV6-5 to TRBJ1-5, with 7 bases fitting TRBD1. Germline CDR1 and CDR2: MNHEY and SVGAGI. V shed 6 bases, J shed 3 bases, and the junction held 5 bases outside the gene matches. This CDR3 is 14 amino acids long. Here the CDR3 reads CASSPDRVNQPQHF. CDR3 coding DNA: TGTGCCAGCAGCCCAGACAGGGTCAATCAGCCCCAGCATTTT.

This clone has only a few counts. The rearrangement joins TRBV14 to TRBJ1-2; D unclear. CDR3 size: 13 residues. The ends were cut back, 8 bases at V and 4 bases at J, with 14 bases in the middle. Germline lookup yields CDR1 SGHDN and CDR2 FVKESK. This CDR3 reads CASGGRALYGYTF. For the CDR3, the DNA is TGTGCCAGCGGTGGACGTGCCCTCTATGGCTACACCTTC.

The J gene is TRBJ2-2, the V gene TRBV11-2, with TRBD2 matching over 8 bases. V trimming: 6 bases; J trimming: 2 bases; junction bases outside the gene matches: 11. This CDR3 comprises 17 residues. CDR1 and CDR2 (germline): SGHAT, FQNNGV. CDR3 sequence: CASSSVERGPNTGELFF. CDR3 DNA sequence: TGTGCCAGCAGTTCAGTCGAGCGGGGGCCTAACACCGGGGAGCTGTTTTTT. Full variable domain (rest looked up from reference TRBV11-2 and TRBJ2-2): EAGVAQSPRYKIIEKRQSVAFWCNPISGHATLYWYQQILGQGPKLLIQFQNNGVVDDSQLPKDRFSAERLKGVDSTLKIQPAKLEDSAVYLCASSSVERGPNTGELFFGEGSRLTVL.

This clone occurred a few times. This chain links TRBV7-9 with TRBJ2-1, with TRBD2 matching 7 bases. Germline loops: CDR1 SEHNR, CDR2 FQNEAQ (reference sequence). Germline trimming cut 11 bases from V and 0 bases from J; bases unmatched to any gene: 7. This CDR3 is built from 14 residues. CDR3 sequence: CAVPGEGSYNEQFF. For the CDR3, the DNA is TGTGCCGTCCCGGGGGAGGGCTCCTACAATGAGCAGTTCTTC. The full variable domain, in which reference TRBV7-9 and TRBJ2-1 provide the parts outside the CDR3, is DTGVSQNPRHKITKRGQNVTFRCDPISEHNRLYWYRQTLGQGPEFLTYFQNEAQLEKSRLLSDRFSAERPKGSFSTLEIQRTEQGDSAMYLCAVPGEGSYNEQFFGPGTRLTVL.

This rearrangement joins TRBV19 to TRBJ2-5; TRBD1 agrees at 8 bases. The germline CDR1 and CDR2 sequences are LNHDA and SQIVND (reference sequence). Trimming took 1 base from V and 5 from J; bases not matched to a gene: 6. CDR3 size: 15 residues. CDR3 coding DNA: TGTGCCAGTAGTATAGGGACAGGGAATCGGGAGACCCAGTACTTC. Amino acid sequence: CASSIGTGNRETQYF.

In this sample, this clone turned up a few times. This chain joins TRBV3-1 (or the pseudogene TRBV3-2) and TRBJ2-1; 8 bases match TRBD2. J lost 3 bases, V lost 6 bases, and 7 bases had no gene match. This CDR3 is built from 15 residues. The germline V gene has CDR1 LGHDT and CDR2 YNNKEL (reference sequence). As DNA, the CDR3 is TGTGCCAGCAGAACTGGGACTAGTAGCTACAATGAGCAGTTCTTC. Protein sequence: CASRTGTSSYNEQFF.

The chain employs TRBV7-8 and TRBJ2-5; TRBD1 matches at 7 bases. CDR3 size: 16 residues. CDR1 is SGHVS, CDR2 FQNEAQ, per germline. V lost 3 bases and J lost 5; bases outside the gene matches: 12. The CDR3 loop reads CASSFTNRGSRETQYF. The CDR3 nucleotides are TGTGCCAGCAGCTTCACAAACAGGGGATCACGGGAGACCCAGTACTTC. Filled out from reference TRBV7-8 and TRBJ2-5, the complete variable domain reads GAGVSQSPRYKVAKRGQDVALRCDPISGHVSLFWYQQALGQGPEFLTYFQNEAQLDKSGLPSDRFFAERPEGSVSTLKIQRTQQEDSAVYLCASSFTNRGSRETQYFGPGTRLLVL.

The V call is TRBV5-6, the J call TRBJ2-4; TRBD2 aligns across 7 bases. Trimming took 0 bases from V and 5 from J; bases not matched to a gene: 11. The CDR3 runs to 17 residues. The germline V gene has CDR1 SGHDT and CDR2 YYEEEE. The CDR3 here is CASSLVSGRLAENIQYF. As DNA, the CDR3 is TGTGCCAGCAGCTTGGTCAGTGGACGGCTAGCGGAAAACATTCAGTACTTC.

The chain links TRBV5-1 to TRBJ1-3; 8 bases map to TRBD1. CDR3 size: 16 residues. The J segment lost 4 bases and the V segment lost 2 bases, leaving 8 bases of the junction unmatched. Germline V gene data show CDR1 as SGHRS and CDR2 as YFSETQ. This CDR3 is CASSFTLTGDGNTIYF. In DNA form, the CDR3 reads TGCGCCAGCAGCTTCACGTTGACAGGGGACGGAAACACCATATATTTT.

The DNA for the CDR3 is TGTGCCACCAGTGATTCGACGAATTGGGCGGAGCGCACAGATACGCAGTATTTT. Its translation is CATSDSTNWAERTDTQYF. The rearrangement uses TRBV24-1 and TRBJ2-3; D unclear. From germline, CDR1 is KGHDR and CDR2 SFDVKD. Deletions cut 2 bases from V and 1 base from J, with 18 bases between. The CDR3 has 18 residues.

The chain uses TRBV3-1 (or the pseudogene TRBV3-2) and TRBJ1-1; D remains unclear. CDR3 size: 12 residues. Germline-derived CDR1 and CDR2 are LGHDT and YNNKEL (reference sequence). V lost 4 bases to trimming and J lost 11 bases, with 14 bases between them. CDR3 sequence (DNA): TGTGCCAGCAGCCTCTTGGGCCACGGCGCTTTCTTT. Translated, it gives CASSLLGHGAFF.

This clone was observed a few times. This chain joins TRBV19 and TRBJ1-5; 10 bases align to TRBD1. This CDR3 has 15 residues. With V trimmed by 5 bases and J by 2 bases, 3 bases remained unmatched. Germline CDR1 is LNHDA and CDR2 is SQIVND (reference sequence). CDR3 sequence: CASSDRGQGNQPQHF. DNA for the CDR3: TGTGCCAGTAGTGACAGGGGGCAGGGCAATCAGCCCCAGCATTTT.

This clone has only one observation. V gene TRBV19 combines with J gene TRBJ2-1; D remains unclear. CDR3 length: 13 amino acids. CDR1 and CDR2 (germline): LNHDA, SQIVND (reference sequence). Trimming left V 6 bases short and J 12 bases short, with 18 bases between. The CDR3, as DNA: TGTGCCAGTAGCACCGACCCCGGCCAGGTGCAGTTCTTC. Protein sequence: CASSTDPGQVQFF.

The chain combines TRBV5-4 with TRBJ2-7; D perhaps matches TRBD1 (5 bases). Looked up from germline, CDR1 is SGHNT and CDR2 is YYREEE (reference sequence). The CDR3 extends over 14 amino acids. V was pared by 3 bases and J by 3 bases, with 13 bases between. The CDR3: CASSSLGEGYEQYF. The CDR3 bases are TGTGCCAGCAGCTCGTTAGGGGAAGGCTACGAGCAGTACTTC. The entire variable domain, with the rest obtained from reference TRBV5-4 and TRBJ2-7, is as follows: ETGVTQSPTHLIKTRGQQVTLRCSSQSGHNTVSWYQQALGQGPQFIFQYYREEENGRGNFPPRFSGLQFPNYSSELNVNALELDDSALYLCASSSLGEGYEQYFGPGTRLTVT.

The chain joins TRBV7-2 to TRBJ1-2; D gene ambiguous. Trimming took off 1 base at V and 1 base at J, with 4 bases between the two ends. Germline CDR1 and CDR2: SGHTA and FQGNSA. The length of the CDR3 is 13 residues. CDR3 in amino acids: CASSLGLNYGYTF. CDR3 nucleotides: TGTGCCAGCAGCTTAGGCCTTAACTATGGCTACACCTTC.

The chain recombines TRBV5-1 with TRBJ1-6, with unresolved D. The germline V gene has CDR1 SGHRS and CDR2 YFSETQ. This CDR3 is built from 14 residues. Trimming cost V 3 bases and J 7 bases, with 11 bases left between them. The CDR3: CASSYLRMNSPLHF. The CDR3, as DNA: TGCGCCAGCAGCTACCTCAGAATGAATTCACCCCTCCACTTT.

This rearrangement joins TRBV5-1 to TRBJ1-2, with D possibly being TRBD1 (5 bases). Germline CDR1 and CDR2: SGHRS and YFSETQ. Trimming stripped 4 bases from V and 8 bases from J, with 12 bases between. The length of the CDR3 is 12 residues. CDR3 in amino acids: CASSAQGSGYTF. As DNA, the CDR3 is TGCGCCAGCAGCGCGCAGGGATCAGGCTACACCTTC.

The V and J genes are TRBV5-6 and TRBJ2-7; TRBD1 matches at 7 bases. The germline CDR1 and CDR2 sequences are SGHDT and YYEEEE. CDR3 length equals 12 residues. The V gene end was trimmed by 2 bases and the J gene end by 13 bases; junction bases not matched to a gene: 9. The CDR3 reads CASSFLQGVYYF. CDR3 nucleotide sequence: TGTGCCAGCAGCTTTCTTCAGGGGGTCTACTACTTC. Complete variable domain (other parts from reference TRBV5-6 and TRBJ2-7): DAGVTQSPTHLIKTRGQQVTLRCSPKSGHDTVSWYQQALGQGPQFIFQYYEEEERQRGNFPDRFSGHQFPNYSSELNVNALLLGDSALYLCASSFLQGVYYFGPGTRLTVT.

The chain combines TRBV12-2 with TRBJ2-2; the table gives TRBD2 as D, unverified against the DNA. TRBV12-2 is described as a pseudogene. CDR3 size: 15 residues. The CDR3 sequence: CASRFLAGDTGELFF. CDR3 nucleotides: TGTGCAAGTCGCTTTTTAGCGGGAGACACCGGGGAGCTGTTTTTT.

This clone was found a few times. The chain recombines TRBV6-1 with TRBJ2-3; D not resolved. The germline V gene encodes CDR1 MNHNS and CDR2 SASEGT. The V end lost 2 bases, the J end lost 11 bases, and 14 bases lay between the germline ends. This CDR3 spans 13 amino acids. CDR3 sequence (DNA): TGTGCCAGCAGTGAATTGGGTCCACTGGAGCAGTATTTT. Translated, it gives CASSELGPLEQYF.

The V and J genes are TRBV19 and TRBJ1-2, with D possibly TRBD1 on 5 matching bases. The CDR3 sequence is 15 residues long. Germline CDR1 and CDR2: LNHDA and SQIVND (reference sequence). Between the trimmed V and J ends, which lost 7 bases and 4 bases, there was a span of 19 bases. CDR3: CASTRQGLTTYGYTF. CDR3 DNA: TGTGCCAGTACCCGGCAGGGCCTTACCACCTATGGCTACACCTTC.